This TCR beta chain emerged from a study of control samples from healthy donors and cancer patients. The CDR3 runs to 15 residues. V was clipped by 4 bases and J by 5 bases, with 14 bases between them. In germline, CDR1 is LGHNA, CDR2 YNFKEQ. The assay was immunoSEQ multiplex PCR, and TCRdb's table has in-frame clones only and misses some. The profile shows 90,000 to 150,000 clones, more than 70% of them singletons. What was sequenced was blood. This sequence joins TRBV4-2 and TRBJ2-2; D unresolved. The receptor comes from a man in his fifties or sixties in good health. The CDR3 DNA sequence: TGTGCCAGCAGCCCCCCTCTCGTGGATACCGGGGAGCTGTTTTTT. It encodes CASSPPLVDTGELFF.